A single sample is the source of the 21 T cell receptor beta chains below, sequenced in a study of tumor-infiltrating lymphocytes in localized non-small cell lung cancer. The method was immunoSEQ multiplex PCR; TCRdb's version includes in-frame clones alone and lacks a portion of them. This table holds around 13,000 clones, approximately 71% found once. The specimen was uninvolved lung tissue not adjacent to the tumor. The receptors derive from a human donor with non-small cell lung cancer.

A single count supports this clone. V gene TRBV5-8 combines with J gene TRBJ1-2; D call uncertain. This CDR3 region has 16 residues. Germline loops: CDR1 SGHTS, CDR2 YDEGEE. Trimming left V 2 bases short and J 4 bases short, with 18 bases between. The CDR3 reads CASSLPETTYGYGYTF. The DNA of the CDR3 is TGTGCCAGCAGCTTACCCGAGACCACCTACGGCTATGGCTACACCTTC.

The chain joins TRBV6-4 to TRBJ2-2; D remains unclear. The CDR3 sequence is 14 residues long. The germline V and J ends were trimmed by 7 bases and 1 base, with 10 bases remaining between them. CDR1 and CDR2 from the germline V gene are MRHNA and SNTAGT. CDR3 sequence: CASTPTVNTGELFF. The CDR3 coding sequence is TGTGCCAGCACTCCCACAGTGAACACCGGGGAGCTGTTTTTT.

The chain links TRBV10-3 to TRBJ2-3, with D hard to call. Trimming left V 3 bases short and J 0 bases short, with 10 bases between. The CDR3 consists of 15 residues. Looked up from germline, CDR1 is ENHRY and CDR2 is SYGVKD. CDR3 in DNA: TGTGCCATCAGTGACTTTCAGGCGAGCACAGATACGCAGTATTTT. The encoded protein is CAISDFQASTDTQYF.

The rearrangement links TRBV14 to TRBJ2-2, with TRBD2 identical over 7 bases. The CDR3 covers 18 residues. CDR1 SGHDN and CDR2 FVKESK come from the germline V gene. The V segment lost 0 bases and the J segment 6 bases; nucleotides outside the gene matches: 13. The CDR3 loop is CASSQDGGRPGRAGELFF. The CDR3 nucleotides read TGTGCCAGCAGCCAAGACGGCGGGAGACCAGGGAGGGCCGGGGAGCTGTTTTTT.

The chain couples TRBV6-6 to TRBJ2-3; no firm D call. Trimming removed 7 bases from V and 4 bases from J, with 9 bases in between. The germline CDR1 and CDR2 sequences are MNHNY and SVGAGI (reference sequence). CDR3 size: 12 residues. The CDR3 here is CASTRSADTQYF. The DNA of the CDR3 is TGTGCCAGCACAAGGTCCGCAGATACGCAGTATTTT.

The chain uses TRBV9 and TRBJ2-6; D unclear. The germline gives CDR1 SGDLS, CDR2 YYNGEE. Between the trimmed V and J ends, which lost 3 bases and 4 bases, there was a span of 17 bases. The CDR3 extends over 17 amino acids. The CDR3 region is CASSADGAASGANVLTF. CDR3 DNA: TGTGCCAGCAGCGCGGACGGTGCGGCCTCAGGGGCCAACGTCCTGACTTTC.

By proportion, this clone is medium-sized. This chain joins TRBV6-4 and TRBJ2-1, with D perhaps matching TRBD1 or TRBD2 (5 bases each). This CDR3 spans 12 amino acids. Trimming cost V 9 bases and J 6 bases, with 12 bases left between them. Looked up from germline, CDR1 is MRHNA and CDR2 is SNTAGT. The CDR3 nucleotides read TGTGCCAGTGGGACGGGGCCCAATGAGCAGTTCTTC. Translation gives CASGTGPNEQFF.

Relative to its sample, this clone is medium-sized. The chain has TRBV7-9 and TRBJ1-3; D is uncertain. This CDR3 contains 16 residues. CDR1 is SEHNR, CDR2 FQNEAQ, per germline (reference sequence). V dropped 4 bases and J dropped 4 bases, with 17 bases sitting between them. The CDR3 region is CASSSRARGSGNTIYF. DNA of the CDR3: TGTGCCAGCAGCTCCCGGGCCCGTGGATCCGGAAACACCATATATTTT.

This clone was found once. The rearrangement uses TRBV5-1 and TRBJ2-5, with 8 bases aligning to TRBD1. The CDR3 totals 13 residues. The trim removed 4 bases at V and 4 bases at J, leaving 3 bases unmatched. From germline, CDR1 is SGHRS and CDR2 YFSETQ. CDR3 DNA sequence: TGCGCCAGCAGCCGGACAGGGCCAGAGACCCAGTACTTC. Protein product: CASSRTGPETQYF. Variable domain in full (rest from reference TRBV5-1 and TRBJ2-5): KAGVTQTPRYLIKTRGQQVTLSCSPISGHRSVSWYQQTPGQGLQFLFEYFSETQRNKGNFPGRFSGRQFSNSRSEMNVSTLELGDSALYLCASSRTGPETQYFGPGTRLLVL.

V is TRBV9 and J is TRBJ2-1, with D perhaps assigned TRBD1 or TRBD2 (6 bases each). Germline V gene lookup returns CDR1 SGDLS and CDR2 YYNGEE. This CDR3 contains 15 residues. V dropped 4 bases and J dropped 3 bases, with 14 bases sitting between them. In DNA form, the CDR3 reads TGTGCCAGCAGCCTCGTTGAGGGGGGCTACAATGAGCAGTTCTTC. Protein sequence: CASSLVEGGYNEQFF.

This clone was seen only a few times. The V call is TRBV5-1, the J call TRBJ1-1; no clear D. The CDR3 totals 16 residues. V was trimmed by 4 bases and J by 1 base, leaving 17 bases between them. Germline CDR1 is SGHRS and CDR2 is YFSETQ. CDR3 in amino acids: CASSPGSRGWNTEAFF. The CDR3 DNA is TGCGCCAGCAGCCCTGGTTCACGGGGATGGAACACTGAAGCTTTCTTT.

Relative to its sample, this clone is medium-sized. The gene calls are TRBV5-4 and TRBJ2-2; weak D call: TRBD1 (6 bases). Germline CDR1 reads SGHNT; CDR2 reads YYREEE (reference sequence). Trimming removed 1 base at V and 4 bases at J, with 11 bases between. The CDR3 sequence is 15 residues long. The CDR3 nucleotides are TGTGCCAGCAGCTTGACACAGGGAGTCACCGGGGAGCTGTTTTTT. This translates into CASSLTQGVTGELFF. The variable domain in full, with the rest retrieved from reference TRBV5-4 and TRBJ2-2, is ETGVTQSPTHLIKTRGQQVTLRCSSQSGHNTVSWYQQALGQGPQFIFQYYREEENGRGNFPPRFSGLQFPNYSSELNVNALELDDSALYLCASSLTQGVTGELFFGEGSRLTVL.

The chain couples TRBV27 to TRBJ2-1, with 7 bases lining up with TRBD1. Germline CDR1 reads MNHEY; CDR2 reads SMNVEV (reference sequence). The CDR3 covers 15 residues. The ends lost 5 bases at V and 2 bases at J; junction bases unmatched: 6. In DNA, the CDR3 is TGTGCCAGCAGTGCCGGGACAGCAGCCTACAATGAGCAGTTCTTC. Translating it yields CASSAGTAAYNEQFF.

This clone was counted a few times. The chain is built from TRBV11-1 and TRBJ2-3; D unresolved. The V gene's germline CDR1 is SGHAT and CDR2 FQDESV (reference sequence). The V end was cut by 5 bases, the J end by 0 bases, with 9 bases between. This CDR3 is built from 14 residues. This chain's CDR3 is CASSPMRSTDTQYF. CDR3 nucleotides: TGTGCCAGCAGCCCAATGCGGAGCACAGATACGCAGTATTTT.

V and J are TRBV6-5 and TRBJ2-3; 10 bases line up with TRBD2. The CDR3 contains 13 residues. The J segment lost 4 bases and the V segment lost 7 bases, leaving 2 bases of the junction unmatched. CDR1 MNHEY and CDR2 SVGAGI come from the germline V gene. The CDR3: CASNLAGADTQYF. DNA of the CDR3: TGTGCCAGCAATCTAGCGGGGGCAGATACGCAGTATTTT.

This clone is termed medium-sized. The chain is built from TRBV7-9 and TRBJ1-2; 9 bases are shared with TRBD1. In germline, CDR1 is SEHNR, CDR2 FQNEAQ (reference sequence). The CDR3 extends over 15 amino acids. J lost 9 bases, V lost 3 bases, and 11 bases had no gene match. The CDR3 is CASSLMTGGSERYTF. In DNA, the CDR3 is TGTGCCAGCAGCTTGATGACAGGGGGTAGTGAGCGCTACACCTTC.

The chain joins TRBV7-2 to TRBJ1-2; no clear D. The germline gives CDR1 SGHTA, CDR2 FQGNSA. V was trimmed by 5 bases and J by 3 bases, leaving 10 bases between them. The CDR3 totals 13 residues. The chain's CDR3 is CASSPYGDYGYTF. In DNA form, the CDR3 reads TGTGCCAGCAGCCCGTACGGGGACTATGGCTACACCTTC.

The CDR3 here is CASSSARGLNQPQHF. Here the CDR3 DNA reads TGTGCCAGCAGTTCCGCGCGGGGACTCAATCAGCCCCAGCATTTT. This sequence joins TRBV28 and TRBJ1-5, with D possibly TRBD1 on 5 matching bases. V was pared by 4 bases and J by 3 bases, with 13 bases between. The length of the CDR3 is 15 residues. CDR1 and CDR2 (germline): MDHEN, SYDVKM.

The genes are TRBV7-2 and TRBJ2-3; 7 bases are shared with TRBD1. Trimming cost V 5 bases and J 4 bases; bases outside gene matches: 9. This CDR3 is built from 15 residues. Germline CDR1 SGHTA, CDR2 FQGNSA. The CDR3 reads CASSQNPGTADTQYF. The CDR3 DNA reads TGTGCCAGCAGCCAAAACCCCGGGACAGCAGATACGCAGTATTTT.

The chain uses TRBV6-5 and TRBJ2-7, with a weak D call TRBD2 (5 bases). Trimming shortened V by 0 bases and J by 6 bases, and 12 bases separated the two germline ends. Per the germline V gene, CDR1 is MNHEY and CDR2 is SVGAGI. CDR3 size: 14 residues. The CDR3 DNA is TGTGCCAGCAGTTACTCCAAGTGGGAGTCCGAGCAGTACTTC. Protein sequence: CASSYSKWESEQYF.

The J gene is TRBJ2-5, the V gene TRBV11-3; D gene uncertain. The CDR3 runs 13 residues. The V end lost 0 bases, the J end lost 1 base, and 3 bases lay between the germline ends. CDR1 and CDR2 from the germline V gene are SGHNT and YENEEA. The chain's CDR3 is CASSLESQETQYF. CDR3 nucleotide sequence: TGTGCCAGCAGCTTAGAGTCCCAAGAGACCCAGTACTTC.